This T cell receptor beta chain came from a study of prognosis after radiotherapy for stage I lung cancer. The wider study: Newly diagnosed primary stage I lung tumors occurred in around 13 patients, and oligometastatic NSCLC after surgical resection of the primary tumor occurred in four to six. Study-wide findings and caveats: Lower post-radiation Shannon entropy was seen in patients who went on to develop distant metastases.

Trimming took 5 bases from V and 8 from J; bases not matched to a gene: 16. CDR1 LNHDA and CDR2 SQIVND come from the germline V gene (reference sequence). The CDR3 has 16 residues. Amplicons of TCR beta CDR3 were generated from genomic DNA by two-round multiplex PCR. For every TRBV and TRBJ gene, a specific primer was used in first-round PCR. TCRdb passed the multiplex PCR reads through MiXCR, listing each CDR3 protein once. Of roughly 30,000 distinct CDR3 sequences in the sample, 35% to 50% were seen once. This clonotype was observed at least ten times. Its cognate antigen is unknown. V and J are TRBV19 and TRBJ2-3; TRBD2 agrees at 7 bases. This material consisted of PBMCs, taken before or after stereotactic body radiation therapy (not recorded which). The receptor was isolated from a donor at least 50 years old with non-small cell lung cancer. CDR3 in amino acids: CASSVAGTISLVTQYF. As DNA, the CDR3 is TGTGCCAGTAGTGTCGCCGGGACTATCTCCTTAGTTACGCAGTATTTT. The full variable domain, completed using reference TRBV19 and TRBJ2-3, is DGGITQSPKYLFRKEGQNVTLSCEQNLNHDAMYWYRQDPGQGLRLIYYSQIVNDFQKGDIAEGYSVSREKKESFPLTVTSAQKNPTAFYLCASSVAGTISLVTQYFGPGTRLTVL.